These T cell receptor beta chains were read from a single sample in a study of PD-1 blockade in mismatch repair-deficient tumors. Sequenced by immunoSEQ multiplex PCR; TCRdb stores in-frame clones only, minus some. This sample carries around 120,000 clones, 88% of them seen once, and the ten largest clones take roughly 12%. This specimen was peripheral blood, taken roughly 70 weeks after starting pembrolizumab. Every receptor here comes from an adult with mismatch repair-deficient cancer. Both conserved end residues are part of each CDR3. Each record gives: CDR3 DNA, CDR3 protein, J gene, V gene, D gene, clone size. The D gene is left open where the match is weak. Part of the rows lack a size; the others show once, few, many or a class for expanded clones.

cdr3_nt: TGTGCCAGCAGTTTTTGGTCGGCTAGCGGGCAAGTAGACGAGCAGTACTTC
cdr3_aa: CASSFWSASGQVDEQYF
j_call: TRBJ2-7
v_call: TRBV27
d_call: TRBD2
clone_size: once

cdr3_nt: TGTGCCAGCAGCTCATACAGTAACGAGCAGTACTTC
cdr3_aa: CASSSYSNEQYF
j_call: TRBJ2-7
v_call: TRBV9
d_call: -
clone_size: few

cdr3_nt: TGTGCCACCGGGGGGACGGGTGAAGAAAAACTGTTTTTT
cdr3_aa: CATGGTGEEKLFF
j_call: TRBJ1-4
v_call: TRBV10-3
d_call: -
clone_size: -

cdr3_nt: TGTGCCTCCCACAGGGTAACTGAAGCTTTCTTT
cdr3_aa: CASHRVTEAFF
j_call: TRBJ1-1
v_call: TRBV30
d_call: -
clone_size: -

cdr3_nt: TGTGCCAGCAGTGATGAGGGGGAATCAGATACGCAGTATTTT
cdr3_aa: CASSDEGESDTQYF
j_call: TRBJ2-3
v_call: TRBV2
d_call: -
clone_size: -

cdr3_nt: TGCGCCAGCAGCCCCAGCGGGAGTAGCTACGAGCAGTACTTC
cdr3_aa: CASSPSGSSYEQYF
j_call: TRBJ2-7
v_call: TRBV4-3
d_call: TRBD2
clone_size: -

cdr3_nt: TGTGCCAGCGGATTACAGGGTGGACTGAGTTCTGGAAACACCATATATTTT
cdr3_aa: CASGLQGGLSSGNTIYF
j_call: TRBJ1-3
v_call: TRBV5-6
d_call: -
clone_size: -

cdr3_nt: TGCAGCGCCCTGACCAGCGGGAGGGCCCACGAGCAGTACTTC
cdr3_aa: CSALTSGRAHEQYF
j_call: TRBJ2-7
v_call: TRBV29-1
d_call: TRBD2
clone_size: -

cdr3_nt: TGTGCCAGCAGTTGGGGTAGCGGGAGGGATACGCAGTATTTT
cdr3_aa: CASSWGSGRDTQYF
j_call: TRBJ2-3
v_call: TRBV6-6
d_call: TRBD2
clone_size: -

cdr3_nt: TGCGCCAGCAGCCAAGACTCCAGGGCCCCTAATCAGCCCCAGCATTTT
cdr3_aa: CASSQDSRAPNQPQHF
j_call: TRBJ1-5
v_call: TRBV4-3
d_call: -
clone_size: -

cdr3_nt: TGCGCCAGCAGTGAGGCCGGCGGGAGGGCCACAACCGGGGAGCTGTTTTTT
cdr3_aa: CASSEAGGRATTGELFF
j_call: TRBJ2-2
v_call: TRBV10-2
d_call: TRBD2
clone_size: -

cdr3_nt: TGTGCCTGGAGACCCGCCCCCGGCAGGGCGGGCGGGGAGCTGTTTTTT
cdr3_aa: CAWRPAPGRAGGELFF
j_call: TRBJ2-2
v_call: TRBV30
d_call: -
clone_size: -

cdr3_nt: TGTGCCAGCAGTCCCTTAGTTGGAGCGCTGTCAGATACGCAGTATTTT
cdr3_aa: CASSPLVGALSDTQYF
j_call: TRBJ2-3
v_call: TRBV27
d_call: -
clone_size: -

cdr3_nt: TGTGCCAGCAGGATGACAGGGGCCAATTCGAACACTGAAGCTTTCTTT
cdr3_aa: CASRMTGANSNTEAFF
j_call: TRBJ1-1
v_call: TRBV2
d_call: TRBD1
clone_size: -

cdr3_nt: TGTGCCTGGGGGGCCGTAGTAAAGGGTCACTATGGCTACACCTTC
cdr3_aa: CAWGAVVKGHYGYTF
j_call: TRBJ1-2
v_call: TRBV30
d_call: -
clone_size: -

cdr3_nt: TGTGCCAGTAGTATCACAGGGGAGAATAACTATGGCTACACCTTC
cdr3_aa: CASSITGENNYGYTF
j_call: TRBJ1-2
v_call: TRBV19
d_call: TRBD1
clone_size: -

cdr3_nt: TGTGCCAGCAGCTCCCCGGCCCAGGGCCATGAGCAGTTCTTC
cdr3_aa: CASSSPAQGHEQFF
j_call: TRBJ2-1
v_call: TRBV7-9
d_call: -
clone_size: -

cdr3_nt: TGTGCCAGCAGCCTGACAGCGGTCTACGAGCAGTACTTC
cdr3_aa: CASSLTAVYEQYF
j_call: TRBJ2-7
v_call: TRBV5-7
d_call: -
clone_size: -

cdr3_nt: TGTGCCAGCAGCCACGGAGGCTACAATGAGCAGTTCTTC
cdr3_aa: CASSHGGYNEQFF
j_call: TRBJ2-1
v_call: TRBV27
d_call: -
clone_size: -

cdr3_nt: TGTGCCAGTAGTATAAGCGGGAGCTCCTACAATGAGCAGTTCTTC
cdr3_aa: CASSISGSSYNEQFF
j_call: TRBJ2-1
v_call: TRBV19
d_call: TRBD2
clone_size: -

cdr3_nt: TGTGCCAGCAGTGAACGAAGAACTGGGAGTGGTGAAGCTTTCTTT
cdr3_aa: CASSERRTGSGEAFF
j_call: TRBJ1-1
v_call: TRBV6-1
d_call: -
clone_size: -

cdr3_nt: TGTGCCAGCGCGGCCGCAGCCTGGGGTCAGCCCCAGCATTTT
cdr3_aa: CASAAAAWGQPQHF
j_call: TRBJ1-5
v_call: TRBV6-1
d_call: -
clone_size: -

cdr3_nt: TGCGCCAGCAGCCAAGCACGGGGCTACGAGCAGTACTTC
cdr3_aa: CASSQARGYEQYF
j_call: TRBJ2-7
v_call: TRBV4-3
d_call: -
clone_size: -

cdr3_nt: TGTGCCAGCAGCTTATTGAACCTGCCGAACACCGGGGAGCTGTTTTTT
cdr3_aa: CASSLLNLPNTGELFF
j_call: TRBJ2-2
v_call: TRBV7-9
d_call: -
clone_size: -

cdr3_nt: TGTGCCACCCGGACGGGGAACGTCCTGACTTTC
cdr3_aa: CATRTGNVLTF
j_call: TRBJ2-6
v_call: TRBV27
d_call: -
clone_size: -

cdr3_nt: TGTGCCAGCAGTCACAGGGGGCGCGGCACCGGGGAGCTGTTTTTT
cdr3_aa: CASSHRGRGTGELFF
j_call: TRBJ2-2
v_call: TRBV27
d_call: TRBD1
clone_size: -

cdr3_nt: TGCGCCAGCAGCCTGGGGACAGGGACTACCAAAAACATTCAGTACTTC
cdr3_aa: CASSLGTGTTKNIQYF
j_call: TRBJ2-4
v_call: TRBV5-1
d_call: TRBD1
clone_size: -

cdr3_nt: TGCGCCAGCAGCCAACGGGACAGAGCCTACGAGCAGTACTTC
cdr3_aa: CASSQRDRAYEQYF
j_call: TRBJ2-7
v_call: TRBV4-1
d_call: TRBD1
clone_size: once

cdr3_nt: TGTGCCAGCAGTCCAGACAGGCGCAGCTCCTACGAGCAGTACTTC
cdr3_aa: CASSPDRRSSYEQYF
j_call: TRBJ2-7
v_call: TRBV6-6
d_call: -
clone_size: -

cdr3_nt: TGTGCCAGCAGTTTTGGGGACAGGGCCAACGAGCAGTACTTC
cdr3_aa: CASSFGDRANEQYF
j_call: TRBJ2-7
v_call: TRBV27
d_call: TRBD1
clone_size: -

cdr3_nt: TGTGCCAGTAGGCGAGCGGCAGCTTATGGCTACACCTTC
cdr3_aa: CASRRAAAYGYTF
j_call: TRBJ1-2
v_call: TRBV19
d_call: -
clone_size: -

cdr3_nt: TGTGCCACCAGCGGGGGACCAGGAAATGAGCAGTTCTTC
cdr3_aa: CATSGGPGNEQFF
j_call: TRBJ2-1
v_call: TRBV15
d_call: -
clone_size: -

cdr3_nt: TGTGCCAGCAGCGAGGACGGTATTAGCAATCAGCCCCAGCATTTT
cdr3_aa: CASSEDGISNQPQHF
j_call: TRBJ1-5
v_call: TRBV5-8
d_call: -
clone_size: once

cdr3_nt: TGCGCCAGCAGCCACTTAGCGGGAGGACCGTACGAGCAGTACTTC
cdr3_aa: CASSHLAGGPYEQYF
j_call: TRBJ2-7
v_call: TRBV4-1
d_call: TRBD2
clone_size: few

cdr3_nt: TGTGCCAGCAGCCCCGGGACAGGGCAAGAGACCCAGTACTTC
cdr3_aa: CASSPGTGQETQYF
j_call: TRBJ2-5
v_call: TRBV5-4
d_call: TRBD1
clone_size: -

cdr3_nt: TGTGCCTGGAGCAGCGACTACGACGGCACAGATACGCAGTATTTT
cdr3_aa: CAWSSDYDGTDTQYF
j_call: TRBJ2-3
v_call: TRBV30
d_call: -
clone_size: -

cdr3_nt: TGTGCCAGTGGGATGATTTCTGGCACAGATACGCAGTATTTT
cdr3_aa: CASGMISGTDTQYF
j_call: TRBJ2-3
v_call: TRBV6-1
d_call: -
clone_size: -

cdr3_nt: TGTGCCAGCAGAAAAGCGGGAGGGTCCTACAATGAGCAGTTCTTC
cdr3_aa: CASRKAGGSYNEQFF
j_call: TRBJ2-1
v_call: TRBV6-5
d_call: TRBD2
clone_size: -

cdr3_nt: TGTGCCAGCAGTCTTGGGTTCTCCTACGAGCAGTACTTC
cdr3_aa: CASSLGFSYEQYF
j_call: TRBJ2-7
v_call: TRBV27
d_call: -
clone_size: -

cdr3_nt: TGTGCCAGCAGTTCGTCCGGGACAGGGGGCCCAGATACGCAGTATTTT
cdr3_aa: CASSSSGTGGPDTQYF
j_call: TRBJ2-3
v_call: TRBV27
d_call: TRBD1
clone_size: -

cdr3_nt: TGTGCCAGCAGTTTATCAGGACTAGAACACACGGCTGGGGAGCAGTTCTTC
cdr3_aa: CASSLSGLEHTAGEQFF
j_call: TRBJ2-1
v_call: TRBV27
d_call: TRBD2
clone_size: -

cdr3_nt: TGTGCCAGCAGCCGTCGACAGGGAAATGAAGCTTTCTTT
cdr3_aa: CASSRRQGNEAFF
j_call: TRBJ1-1
v_call: TRBV11-3
d_call: TRBD1
clone_size: -

cdr3_nt: TGTGCCAGCAGCGTCGATAACACCGGGGAGCTGTTTTTT
cdr3_aa: CASSVDNTGELFF
j_call: TRBJ2-2
v_call: TRBV9
d_call: -
clone_size: -

cdr3_nt: TGTGCCAGCAGCTTAGTTCCCCTCAAATCCGATGGCTACACCTTC
cdr3_aa: CASSLVPLKSDGYTF
j_call: TRBJ1-2
v_call: TRBV7-6
d_call: -
clone_size: -

cdr3_nt: TGTGCCAGCAGCCCCCCGGACGGGGCGGTTGGCTACACCTTC
cdr3_aa: CASSPPDGAVGYTF
j_call: TRBJ1-2
v_call: TRBV7-2
d_call: -
clone_size: -

cdr3_nt: TGTGCCAGCAGTAGCCCGGGACTAGCGGACGAGCAGTACTTC
cdr3_aa: CASSSPGLADEQYF
j_call: TRBJ2-7
v_call: TRBV6-6
d_call: TRBD2
clone_size: -

cdr3_nt: TGTGCCAGTAGTACCACTAGCGGGAGCTCCTACGAGCAGTACTTC
cdr3_aa: CASSTTSGSSYEQYF
j_call: TRBJ2-7
v_call: TRBV19
d_call: TRBD2
clone_size: few

cdr3_nt: TGTGCCAGCAGCAAGACTAGCGGGAACACAGATACGCAGTATTTT
cdr3_aa: CASSKTSGNTDTQYF
j_call: TRBJ2-3
v_call: TRBV21-1
d_call: -
clone_size: once

cdr3_nt: TGCGCCAGCAGCTTCCGGAACGGGGGGATCTCTGGGGCCAACGTCCTGACTTTC
cdr3_aa: CASSFRNGGISGANVLTF
j_call: TRBJ2-6
v_call: TRBV5-1
d_call: TRBD2
clone_size: -

cdr3_nt: TGTGCCAGCAGCCCGATGGGGGGGAATCAGCCCCAGCATTTT
cdr3_aa: CASSPMGGNQPQHF
j_call: TRBJ1-5
v_call: TRBV7-8
d_call: -
clone_size: -